This TCR beta chain appears in the sequencing data of a study of T cell changes during pregnancy in multiple sclerosis. The data were produced by immunoSEQ multiplex PCR, yet TCRdb's version contains in-frame clones alone and is incomplete. The sample carries roughly 35,000 clones, 90% recorded once. The trim removed 4 bases at V and 6 bases at J, leaving 6 bases unmatched. Germline values: CDR1 SGHDT, CDR2 YYEEEE. The length of the CDR3 is 14 residues. The sequence was collected from a female donor with multiple sclerosis, enrolled in a pregnancy study. The sequencing used CD8+ T cells from peripheral blood mononuclear cells, collected before pregnancy. The rearrangement joins TRBV5-6 to TRBJ2-3; 9 nucleotides line up with TRBD2. This CDR3 reads CASSVSGSSDTQYF. In DNA form, the CDR3 reads TGTGCCAGCAGCGTTAGCGGGAGTAGCGATACGCAGTATTTT. The variable domain in full, completed from reference TRBV5-6 and TRBJ2-3, reads DAGVTQSPTHLIKTRGQQVTLRCSPKSGHDTVSWYQQALGQGPQFIFQYYEEEERQRGNFPDRFSGHQFPNYSSELNVNALLLGDSALYLCASSVSGSSDTQYFGPGTRLTVL.